These T cell receptor beta chains were read from a single sample in a study of vaccination and CD4 T cells after COVID-19. These TCRs' antigens remain unknown. In TCRdb, the PCR reads were re-called with MiXCR into one record per CDR3 protein. This repertoire shows approximately 22,000 distinct CDR3 sequences, approximately 32% found once; its top ten account for over 9.5%. Sequences were derived from CD4+ T cells from blood, cultured in vitro, sampled about 7 months after SARS-CoV-2 vaccination. Every receptor here comes from a human donor who had recovered from COVID-19. Each CDR3 is given with its conserved first and last residue. Each record gives: J gene, D gene, V gene, clone size, CDR3 protein, CDR3 DNA. D genes are given only for firm matches. Clone size appears in some rows only: once, few, many, or a class for an expanded clone.

TRBJ1-2	NA	TRBV7-9	NA	CASSLIGYGYTF	TGTGCCAGCAGCTTAATCGGCTATGGCTACACCTTC
TRBJ2-2	NA	TRBV7-7	few	CASSVRGNTGELFF	TGTGCTAGCAGCGTCCGGGGCAACACCGGGGAGCTGTTTTTT
TRBJ1-2	TRBD1	TRBV18	NA	CASSQDRGPLTGYTF	TGTGCCAGCTCACAAGACAGGGGACCGCTGACGGGCTACACCTTC
TRBJ2-3	TRBD2	TRBV6-1	NA	CASSPGLAGGSLASTDTQYF	TGTGCCAGCTCCCCGGGACTAGCGGGGGGCTCCTTGGCTAGCACAGATACGCAGTATTTT
TRBJ2-7	TRBD1	TRBV28	few	CASSSGTGPYEQYF	TGTGCCAGCAGTTCGGGGACAGGGCCCTACGAGCAGTACTTC
TRBJ2-7	NA	TRBV4-3	NA	CASSQGRDNSYEQYF	TGCGCCAGCAGCCAAGGGCGGGACAACTCCTACGAGCAGTACTTC
TRBJ2-3	TRBD1	TRBV20-1	NA	CSARDPGGAGDTQYF	TGCAGTGCTAGAGATCCAGGGGGCGCGGGAGATACGCAGTATTTT
TRBJ2-7	NA	TRBV2	few	CASSEDKSSYEQYF	TGTGCCAGCAGTGAAGATAAGAGCTCCTACGAGCAGTACTTC
TRBJ1-1	NA	TRBV6-5	NA	CASSYGENTEAFF	TGTGCCAGCAGTTACGGAGAGAACACTGAAGCTTTCTTT
TRBJ2-4	NA	TRBV7-9	many	CASSLGGRENIQYF	TGTGCCAGCAGCTTAGGGGGGAGAGAAAACATTCAGTACTTC
TRBJ2-2	TRBD1	TRBV19	NA	CASSLTGSGTGELFF	TGTGCCAGTAGCCTGACAGGGTCTGGAACCGGGGAGCTGTTTTTT
TRBJ2-2	NA	TRBV20-1	few	CSAPSLLAPNTGELFF	TGCAGTGCCCCTTCCCTCTTGGCTCCGAACACCGGGGAGCTGTTTTTT
TRBJ2-5	NA	TRBV6-2/TRBV6-3	few	CASSYGTWQETQYF	TGTGCCAGCAGTTACGGGACCTGGCAAGAGACCCAGTACTTC
TRBJ1-1	NA	TRBV2	NA	CASSGESGTEAFF	TGTGCCAGCAGCGGAGAGAGTGGGACTGAAGCTTTCTTT
TRBJ1-6	TRBD1	TRBV5-4	NA	CASSTDRDSPLHF	TGTGCCAGCAGCACTGACAGGGATTCACCCCTCCACTTT
TRBJ1-1	NA	TRBV5-4	NA	CASSLGPPTGRIPEAFF	TGTGCCAGCAGCTTGGGCCCCCCCACAGGGAGGATTCCTGAAGCTTTCTTT
TRBJ2-7	TRBD1	TRBV5-3	NA	CARREGTGVGQYF	TGTGCCAGAAGGGAAGGGACAGGGGTAGGTCAGTACTTC
TRBJ1-5	TRBD1	TRBV12-3/TRBV12-4	NA	CASSATGGSQPQHF	TGTGCCAGCAGTGCGACAGGGGGCAGTCAGCCCCAGCATTTT
TRBJ2-1	NA	TRBV11-3	once	CASSLADRVAGGEQFF	TGTGCCAGCAGCTTAGCGGATCGAGTGGCAGGCGGGGAGCAGTTCTTC
TRBJ2-3	TRBD1	TRBV24-1	NA	CATSDPNPGQAYTQYF	TGTGCCACCAGTGACCCTAATCCGGGACAGGCATATACGCAGTATTTT
TRBJ1-1	NA	TRBV19	few	CASSNRLLSEAFF	TGTGCCAGTAGTAACCGACTTCTATCTGAAGCTTTCTTT
TRBJ2-7	TRBD2	TRBV6-8	NA	CASREAYGLAGVYEQYF	TGTGCCAGCAGAGAAGCTTATGGACTAGCGGGAGTTTACGAGCAGTACTTC
TRBJ2-5	NA	TRBV29-1	NA	CSVDRGIQETQYF	TGCAGCGTTGACAGAGGGATCCAAGAGACCCAGTACTTC
TRBJ2-1	TRBD2	TRBV7-6	NA	CASSLVATSGGGFIEQFF	TGTGCCAGCAGCTTAGTTGCGACTAGCGGGGGAGGATTTATTGAGCAGTTCTTC
TRBJ2-2	NA	TRBV11-3	NA	CASSLWANTGELFF	TGTGCCAGCAGCTTGTGGGCTAACACCGGGGAGCTGTTTTTT
TRBJ2-1	TRBD1	TRBV2	NA	CASSQTGGAKQFF	TGTGCCAGCAGTCAAACAGGGGGCGCGAAGCAGTTCTTC
TRBJ2-3	TRBD2	TRBV20-1	few	CSVAGLAIGTQYF	TGCAGTGTCGCGGGACTAGCGATCGGTACGCAGTATTTT
TRBJ2-1	TRBD2	TRBV2	few	CASHRTSGNNEQFF	TGTGCCAGTCACCGGACTAGCGGCAACAATGAGCAGTTCTTC
TRBJ2-3	TRBD1	TRBV7-9	few	CASSLGTGPTDTQYF	TGTGCCAGCAGCTTAGGGACAGGCCCCACAGATACGCAGTATTTT
TRBJ2-5	TRBD2	TRBV7-9	NA	CASSRGLAGAGVRQETQYF	TGTGCCAGCAGCCGCGGACTAGCGGGGGCCGGGGTGAGGCAAGAGACCCAGTACTTC
TRBJ1-6	TRBD1	TRBV19	few	CASGTGSWDAPLHF	TGTGCCAGTGGGACAGGTTCATGGGATGCACCCCTCCACTTT
TRBJ1-2	TRBD1	TRBV6-1	once	CASRVTGTANFYTF	TGTGCCAGCAGGGTTACCGGGACAGCGAATTTCTACACCTTC
TRBJ2-7	NA	TRBV20-1	NA	CSARVTGLDEQYF	TGCAGTGCTAGAGTGACAGGACTTGACGAGCAGTACTTC
TRBJ2-5	NA	TRBV7-9	NA	CASSPRLDQETQYF	TGTGCCAGCAGCCCCAGACTAGACCAAGAGACCCAGTACTTC
TRBJ1-1	NA	TRBV7-8	few	CASSLAGRENTEAFF	TGTGCCAGCAGCTTAGCGGGCAGAGAGAACACTGAAGCTTTCTTT
TRBJ2-7	NA	TRBV19	NA	CASSLAGRYEQYF	TGTGCCAGTAGCCTGGCGGGGCGCTACGAGCAGTACTTC
TRBJ1-2	NA	TRBV6-5	many	CASSYSGENYGYTF	TGTGCCAGCAGTTACTCGGGGGAGAACTATGGCTACACCTTC
TRBJ1-4	NA	TRBV10-3	NA	CATRGYGTEKLFF	TGTGCCACTAGGGGCTACGGGACTGAAAAACTGTTTTTT
TRBJ1-1	TRBD1	TRBV7-8	few	CASSLREGAVRAEAFF	TGTGCCAGCAGCCTACGGGAGGGGGCTGTCAGAGCTGAAGCTTTCTTT
TRBJ1-2	NA	TRBV28	NA	CASSLLEVGGSAGGYTF	TGTGCCAGCAGTTTATTAGAAGTGGGGGGTTCTGCGGGTGGCTACACCTTC